This T cell receptor beta chain was recorded in a study of T cells in localized non-small cell lung cancer. Study-wide results and caveats: Greater T cell density in blood accompanied longer overall survival. Maximal T cell clonality occurred in uninvolved adjacent lung, with tumor ranking below it. Paired adjacent lung recovered a median around 60 of the top 100 tumor clones.

As to this clone: The target antigen is unknown.

Libraries were prepared by immunoSEQ multiplex PCR; TCRdb keeps only in-frame clonotypes and omits some of them. There are about 2,200 clones in the sample; 20% to 25% occur only once, and around 25% lies in the top ten. The sequenced sample was lung tumor tissue, obtained before any cancer treatment. This sequence originates from a woman aged 35 to 70 with stage I lung adenocarcinoma.

The CDR3 sequence: CASSLYRLGDTQYF. CDR3 nucleotides: TGTGCCAGCAGCTTATACCGACTTGGAGATACGCAGTATTTT. J is TRBJ2-3 and V is TRBV11-3, with D unresolved. Germline CDR1 reads SGHNT; CDR2 reads YENEEA. V shed 2 bases and J shed 5 bases, with 11 bases lying between them. The CDR3 has 14 residues. The full variable domain, rest sourced from reference TRBV11-3 and TRBJ2-3, is EAGVVQSPRYKIIEKKQPVAFWCNPISGHNTLYWYLQNLGQGPELLIRYENEEAVDDSQLPKDRFSAERLKGVDSTLKIQPAELGDSAVYLCASSLYRLGDTQYFGPGTRLTVL.